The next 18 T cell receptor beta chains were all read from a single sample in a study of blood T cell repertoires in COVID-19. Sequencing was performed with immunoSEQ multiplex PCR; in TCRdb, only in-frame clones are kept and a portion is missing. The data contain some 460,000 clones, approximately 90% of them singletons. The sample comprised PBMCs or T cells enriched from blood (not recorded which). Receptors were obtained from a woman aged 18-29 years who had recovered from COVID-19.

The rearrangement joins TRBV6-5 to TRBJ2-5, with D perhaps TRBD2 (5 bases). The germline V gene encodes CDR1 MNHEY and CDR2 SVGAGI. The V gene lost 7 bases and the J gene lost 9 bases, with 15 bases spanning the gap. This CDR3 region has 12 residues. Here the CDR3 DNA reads TGTGCCAGCACGTCAGCGGAAGTGGCCCAGTACTTC. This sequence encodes CASTSAEVAQYF.

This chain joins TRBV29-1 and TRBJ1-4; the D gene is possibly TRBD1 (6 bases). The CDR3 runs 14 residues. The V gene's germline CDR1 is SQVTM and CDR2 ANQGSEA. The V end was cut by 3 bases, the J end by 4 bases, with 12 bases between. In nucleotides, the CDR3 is TGCAGCGTTGAGAGGCCAGGGGATAATGAAAAACTGTTTTTT. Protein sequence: CSVERPGDNEKLFF.

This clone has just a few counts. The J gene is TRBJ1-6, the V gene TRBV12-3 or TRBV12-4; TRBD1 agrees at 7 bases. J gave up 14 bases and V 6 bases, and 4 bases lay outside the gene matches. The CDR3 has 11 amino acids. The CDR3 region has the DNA TGTGCCAGCAGCATGACAGGGACCCTCCACTTT. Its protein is CASSMTGTLHF.

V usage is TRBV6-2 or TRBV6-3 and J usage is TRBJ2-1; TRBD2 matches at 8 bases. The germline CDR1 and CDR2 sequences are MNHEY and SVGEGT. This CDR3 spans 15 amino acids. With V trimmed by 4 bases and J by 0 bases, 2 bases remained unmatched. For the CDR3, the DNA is TGTGCCAGCAGTTTTAGCGGGGCCTCCTACAATGAGCAGTTCTTC. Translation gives CASSFSGASYNEQFF.

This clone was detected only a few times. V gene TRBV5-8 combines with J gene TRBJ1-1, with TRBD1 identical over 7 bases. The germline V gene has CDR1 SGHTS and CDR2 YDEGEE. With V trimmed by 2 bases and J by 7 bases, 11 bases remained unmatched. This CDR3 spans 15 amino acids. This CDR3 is CASSLYRVPGGEAFF. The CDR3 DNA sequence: TGTGCCAGCAGCTTATACAGGGTCCCAGGGGGTGAAGCTTTCTTT. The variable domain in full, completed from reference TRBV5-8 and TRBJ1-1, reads EAGVTQSPTHLIKTRGQQATLRCSPISGHTSVYWYQQALGLGLQFLLWYDEGEERNRGNFPPRFSGRQFPNYSSELNVNALELEDSALYLCASSLYRVPGGEAFFGQGTRLTVV.

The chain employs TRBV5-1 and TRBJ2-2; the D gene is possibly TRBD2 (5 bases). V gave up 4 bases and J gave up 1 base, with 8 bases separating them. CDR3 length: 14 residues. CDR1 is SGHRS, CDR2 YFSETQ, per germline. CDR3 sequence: CASSRDLNTGELFF. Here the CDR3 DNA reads TGCGCCAGCAGCCGGGATCTGAACACCGGGGAGCTGTTTTTT.

CDR3 region: CAWSGQAGGKFF. The CDR3 DNA reads TGTGCCTGGAGTGGACAAGCGGGGGGGAAGTTCTTC. This chain links TRBV30 with TRBJ2-1, with TRBD2 matching over 10 bases. CDR1 is GTSNPN, CDR2 SVGIG, per germline (reference sequence). This CDR3 region has 12 residues. Losses at the gene ends were 1 base for V and 14 bases for J; bases not matched to a gene: 5.

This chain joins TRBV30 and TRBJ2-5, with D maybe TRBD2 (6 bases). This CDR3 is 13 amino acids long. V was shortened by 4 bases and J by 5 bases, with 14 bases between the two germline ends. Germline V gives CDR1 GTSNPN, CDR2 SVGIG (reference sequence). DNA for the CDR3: TGTGCCTGGATGGGGTGGGGGGTTGAGACCCAGTACTTC. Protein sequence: CAWMGWGVETQYF. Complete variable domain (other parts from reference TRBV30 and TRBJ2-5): SQTIHQWPATLVQPVGSPLSLECTVEGTSNPNLYWYRQAAGRGLQLLFYSVGIGQISSEVPQNLSASRPQDRQFILSSKKLLLSDSGFYLCAWMGWGVETQYFGPGTRLLVL.

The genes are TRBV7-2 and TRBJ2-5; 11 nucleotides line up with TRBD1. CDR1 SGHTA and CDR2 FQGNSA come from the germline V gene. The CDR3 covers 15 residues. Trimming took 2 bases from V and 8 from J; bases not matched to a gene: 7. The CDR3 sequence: CASSLSSWTGGTQYF. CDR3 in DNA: TGTGCCAGCAGCTTATCAAGTTGGACAGGGGGCACCCAGTACTTC.

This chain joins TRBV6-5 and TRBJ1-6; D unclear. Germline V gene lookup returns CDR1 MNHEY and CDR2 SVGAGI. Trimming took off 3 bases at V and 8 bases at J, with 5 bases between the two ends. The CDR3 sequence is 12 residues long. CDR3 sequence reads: CASSYGHSPLHF. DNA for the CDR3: TGTGCCAGCAGTTATGGGCATTCACCCCTCCACTTT.

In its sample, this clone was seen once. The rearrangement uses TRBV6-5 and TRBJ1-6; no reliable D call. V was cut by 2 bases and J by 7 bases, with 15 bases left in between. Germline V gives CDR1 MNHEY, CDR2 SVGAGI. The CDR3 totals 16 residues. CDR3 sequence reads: CASSYESVLRNSPLHF. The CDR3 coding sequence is TGTGCCAGCAGTTACGAATCAGTTTTACGAAATTCACCCCTCCACTTT.

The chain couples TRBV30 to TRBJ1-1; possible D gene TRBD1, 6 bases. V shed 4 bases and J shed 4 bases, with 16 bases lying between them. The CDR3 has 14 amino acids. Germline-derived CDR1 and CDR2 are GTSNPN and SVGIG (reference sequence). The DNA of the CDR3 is TGTGCCTGGAAGGGGGGGAGGAGGGTCACTGAAGCTTTCTTT. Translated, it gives CAWKGGRRVTEAFF.

The chain's CDR3 is CASSLGQTYEQYF. The DNA of the CDR3 is TGTGCCAGCAGCTTAGGGCAGACCTACGAGCAGTACTTC. The chain carries TRBV11-2 and TRBJ2-7; D gene uncertain. Germline V lookup: CDR1 SGHAT, CDR2 FQNNGV. V was cut by 1 base and J by 2 bases, with 6 bases left in between. The CDR3 length is 13 residues.

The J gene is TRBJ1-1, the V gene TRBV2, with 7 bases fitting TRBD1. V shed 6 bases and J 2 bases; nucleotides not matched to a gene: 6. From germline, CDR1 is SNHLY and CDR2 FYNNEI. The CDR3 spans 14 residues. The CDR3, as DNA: TGTGCCAGCAGGGAACAGGGGCCAAACACTGAAGCTTTCTTT. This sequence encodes CASREQGPNTEAFF.

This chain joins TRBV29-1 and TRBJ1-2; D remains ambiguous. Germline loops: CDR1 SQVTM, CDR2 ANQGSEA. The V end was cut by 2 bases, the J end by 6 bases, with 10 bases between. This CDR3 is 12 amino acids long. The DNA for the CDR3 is TGCAGCGTTGAAATGGCAGAAGATGGCTACACCTTC. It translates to CSVEMAEDGYTF.

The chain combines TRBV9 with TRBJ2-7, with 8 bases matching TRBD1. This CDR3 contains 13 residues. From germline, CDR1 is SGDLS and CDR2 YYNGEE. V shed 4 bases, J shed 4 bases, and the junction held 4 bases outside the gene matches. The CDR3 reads CASSRTGNYEQYF. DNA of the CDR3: TGTGCCAGCAGCCGGACAGGGAATTACGAGCAGTACTTC.

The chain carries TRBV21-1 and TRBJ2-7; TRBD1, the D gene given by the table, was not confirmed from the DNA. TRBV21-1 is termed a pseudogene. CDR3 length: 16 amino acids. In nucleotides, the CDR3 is TGTGCCAGCAGCACAAAAAGGGGTCCTGACGTGCTCTTTCAGTACTTC. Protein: CASSTKRGPDVLFQYF.

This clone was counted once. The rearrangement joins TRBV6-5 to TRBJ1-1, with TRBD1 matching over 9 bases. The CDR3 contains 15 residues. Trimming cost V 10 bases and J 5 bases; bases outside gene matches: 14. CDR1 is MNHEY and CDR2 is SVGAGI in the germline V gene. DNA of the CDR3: TGTGCCACCAATTTATTAGGACAGGGGCAGACTGAAGCTTTCTTT. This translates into CATNLLGQGQTEAFF.